This T cell receptor (beta chain) was sequenced during a study of blood T cell repertoires in COVID-19. Background on the study: PBMCs, B-cell-depleted T cells, or T cells provided the cDNA or gDNA that made up the material.

Original analysis: From reference gene primer amplification, estimates of nucleated cell counts were derived. Clones were read by immunoSEQ multiplex PCR, and TCRdb kept only the in-frame ones, dropping some. V and J calls and clone size come straight from that table; D and trimming were deduced from the DNA. The sample consists of hundreds of thousands of clones, roughly 86% of them appearing once. This clonotype originated in a woman aged 45-60 years who had recovered from COVID-19. The source material was peripheral blood.

Here the CDR3 DNA reads TGTGCCAGCAGCCTAGCGAGCTCCTACAATGAGCAGTTCTTC. It is translated as CASSLASSYNEQFF. The chain employs TRBV9 and TRBJ2-1; D is possibly TRBD2 (6 bases). The germline V gene has CDR1 SGDLS and CDR2 YYNGEE. Trimming left V 4 bases short and J 0 bases short, with 8 bases between. The CDR3 runs 14 residues.